This T cell receptor beta chain was captured in a study of blood T cells in healthy people across ages. Sample-barcoded 5' priming and a J-beta primer mix drove a second PCR of about 6 to 12 cycles. MiXCR, applied by TCRdb to the 5' RACE reads, yields one record per CDR3 protein. Of around 710,000 distinct CDR3 sequences in the sample, roughly two fifths were seen once. The CDR3 length is 15 residues. The sample consisted of blood. The sequence was obtained from a woman aged 60-70 years in good health. The V and J genes are TRBV21-1 and TRBJ2-7; TRBD2 reflects the table's D call only, with no check against the DNA. TRBV21-1 is a listed pseudogene. The CDR3: CASSKGGWRGEEQYF. DNA for the CDR3: TGTGCCAGCAGCAAAGGTGGATGGCGGGGGGAAGAGCAGTACTTC.